This T cell receptor (beta chain) appears in the sequencing data of a study of shared clonotypes between healthy human individuals. As for the study in general: Plates per donor: three CD4 naive, three CD4 memory, two CD8 naive, one CD8 memory.

Only CD45RO-negative cells positively selected for CCR7 counted as naive CD8 cells, so terminally differentiated effector memory CD45RA+ cells were excluded. TCRdb keeps only in-frame clones here, not all; method: immunoSEQ multiplex PCR. In the table there are a few million clones, 93% of which are singletons. The ends were cut back, 5 bases at V and 1 base at J, with 12 bases in the middle. Germline V lookup: CDR1 MDHEN, CDR2 SYDVKM. The CDR3 is 14 amino acids. With respect to this clone: In the same sample, other DNA sequences code for this CDR3.

What was sequenced was naive CD8+ T cells from PBMCs. V usage is TRBV28 and J usage is TRBJ2-7; D possibly matches TRBD1 or TRBD2 (7 bases each). The source is a man aged 18 to 30 in good health. Some clones in this sample may be carry-over from other donors' samples. This CDR3 is CASSGQGGSYEQYF. The DNA of the CDR3 is TGTGCCAGCAGTGGGCAGGGGGGGTCCTACGAGCAGTACTTC. The full variable domain, completed using reference TRBV28 and TRBJ2-7, is DVKVTQSSRYLVKRTGEKVFLECVQDMDHENMFWYRQDPGLGLRLIYFSYDVKMKEKGDIPEGYSVSREKKERFSLILESASTNQTSMYLCASSGQGGSYEQYFGPGTRLTVT.